A single sample is the source of the 15 T cell receptor beta chains below, sequenced in a study of early T cells in non-severe SARS-CoV-2 infection. MiXCR, applied by TCRdb to the 5' RACE reads, yields one record per CDR3 protein. The sample contains roughly 75,000 distinct CDR3 sequences, around 17% of which appear only once. Sequencing used whole blood. These receptors originate from an adult who was a healthcare worker with PCR-confirmed SARS-CoV-2 infection or an uninfected control (not recorded which).

This chain uses TRBV7-3 with TRBJ2-5; 14 positions match TRBD2. Germline assignment: CDR1 SGHTA and CDR2 FQGTGA. The CDR3 runs 17 residues. Trimming at V came to 5 bases and at J to 2 bases, leaving 7 bases not matched to a gene. CDR3 nucleotide sequence: TGTGCCAGCAGCCCCGGGACTAGCGGGGGACTTCAAGAGACCCAGTACTTC. Its protein product is CASSPGTSGGLQETQYF.

This clonotype was observed a few times. The chain uses TRBV20-1 and TRBJ2-1; 8 positions match TRBD2. V lost 0 bases to trimming and J lost 8 bases; unmatched junction nucleotides: 15. The CDR3 covers 17 residues. Germline V CDR1 and CDR2: DFQATT, SNEGSKA (reference sequence). CDR3 nucleotides: TGCAGTGCTAGAGAGACTCGAGGGGCGGGAGGTTCGGATGAGCAGTTCTTC. Its protein is CSARETRGAGGSDEQFF.

This clonotype has a handful of counts. The rearrangement joins TRBV7-6 to TRBJ1-1; TRBD1 agrees at 8 bases. CDR1 is SGHVS and CDR2 is FNYEAQ in the germline V gene. The ends lost 0 bases at V and 4 bases at J; junction bases unmatched: 4. This CDR3 is 15 amino acids long. In DNA form, the CDR3 reads TGTGCCAGCAGCTTAGCGGAGACAGGGGCCACTGAAGCTTTCTTT. It translates to CASSLAETGATEAFF.

V usage is TRBV6-6 and J usage is TRBJ2-3; 13 bases align to TRBD2. The V and J ends lost 2 bases and 4 bases, in that order; junction bases with no gene match: 9. There are 18 residues in the CDR3. CDR1 and CDR2 from the germline V gene are MNHNY and SVGAGI (reference sequence). The CDR3 region has the DNA TGTGCCAGCAGTTACCTGAGACTAGCGGGAGGTGGGGCAGATACGCAGTATTTT. It encodes CASSYLRLAGGGADTQYF.

There are a few counts of this clonotype. The V call is TRBV9, the J call TRBJ1-2; D is uncertain. V shed 5 bases and J shed 8 bases, with 16 bases lying between them. The CDR3 sequence is 13 residues long. Looked up from germline, CDR1 is SGDLS and CDR2 is YYNGEE. The CDR3 nucleotides read TGTGCCAGCAGTCTAACCGTGCTATCGGGCTACACCTTC. Its protein is CASSLTVLSGYTF.

This clonotype has more than one count but fewer than ten. The chain carries TRBV20-1 and TRBJ2-7; D call uncertain. Germline CDR1 and CDR2: DFQATT and SNEGSKA (reference sequence). The CDR3 spans 14 residues. V gave up 6 bases and J gave up 0 bases, with 15 bases separating them. Written as DNA, the CDR3 is TGCAGTGCCCATGACCTGGTCGACTCCTACGAGCAGTACTTC. It specifies CSAHDLVDSYEQYF.

This chain uses TRBV28 with TRBJ2-4; 7 bases match TRBD1. Germline CDR1 and CDR2: MDHEN and SYDVKM. With 3 bases clipped from V and 6 bases from J, the junction kept 2 bases outside the gene matches. This CDR3 contains 13 residues. CDR3 bases: TGTGCCAGCAGTTTGCCAGGGGGAAACATTCAGTACTTC. Its protein product is CASSLPGGNIQYF.

The sample holds a few counts of this clonotype. This chain links TRBV7-8 with TRBJ1-2, with a tentative D call TRBD1 (5 bases). The CDR3 has 16 amino acids. Trimming removed 4 bases at V and 0 bases at J, with 15 bases between. Germline V gene lookup returns CDR1 SGHVS and CDR2 FQNEAQ. The DNA for the CDR3 is TGTGCCAGCAGCTCCCTAGAGGGGCGGCCTAACTATGGCTACACCTTC. Encoded protein: CASSSLEGRPNYGYTF.

Comments on this clonotype: The junction does not match germline at one end; this may be a read error. V gene TRBV7-6 combines with J gene TRBJ2-2; TRBD2 matches at 9 bases. This CDR3 is 17 amino acids long. Looked up from germline, CDR1 is SGHVS and CDR2 is FNYEAQ. This chain's CDR3 is CASSLIPSGANTVELFF. The CDR3, as DNA: TGTGCCAGCAGCTTAATCCCTAGCGGGGCCAACACCGTGGAGCTGTTTTTT.

This clonotype was observed a few times. J is TRBJ2-4 and V is TRBV19, with 9 bases that match TRBD2. Per the germline V gene, CDR1 is LNHDA and CDR2 is SQIVND (reference sequence). The CDR3 extends over 19 amino acids. J lost 1 base, V lost 1 base, and 11 bases had no gene match. The CDR3 spells CASSIALAGSVGAKNIQYF. CDR3 DNA sequence: TGTGCCAGTAGTATAGCCCTAGCGGGATCGGTGGGGGCCAAAAACATTCAGTACTTC.

This clonotype has a handful of counts. The chain links TRBV14 to TRBJ2-5; no reliable D call. Deletions cut 1 base from V and 7 bases from J, with 10 bases between. The germline CDR1 and CDR2 sequences are SGHDN and FVKESK. The CDR3 contains 13 residues. CDR3 amino acids: CASSQGARATQYF. The CDR3 coding sequence is TGTGCCAGCAGCCAAGGGGCCCGGGCGACCCAGTACTTC.

The chain has TRBV7-3 and TRBJ2-5; tentatively, D is TRBD1 (5 bases). The CDR3 runs 14 residues. Germline V gives CDR1 SGHTA, CDR2 FQGTGA. Trimming removed 6 bases at V and 5 bases at J, with 16 bases between. CDR3 amino acids: CASSSGHPGETQYF. CDR3 bases: TGTGCCAGCAGTTCCGGACACCCAGGGGAGACCCAGTACTTC.

The V gene is TRBV7-9, the J gene TRBJ2-3; a possible D gene is TRBD2 (6 bases). This CDR3 is built from 17 residues. The V end was cut by 5 bases, the J end by 2 bases, with 20 bases between. Per the germline V gene, CDR1 is SEHNR and CDR2 is FQNEAQ (reference sequence). The CDR3 nucleotides are TGTGCCAGCAGCCTTCGACGGGGGAGCTCTATCACAGATACGCAGTATTTT. This encodes CASSLRRGSSITDTQYF.

This clonotype was detected only a few times. V and J are TRBV10-1 and TRBJ2-2, with 8 bases lining up with TRBD2. There are 18 residues in the CDR3. CDR1 and CDR2 from the germline V gene are WNHNN and SYGVQD (reference sequence). V gave up 6 bases and J gave up 0 bases; unmatched junction bases: 12. CDR3 amino acids: CASSLHPVAGSNTGELFF. CDR3 nucleotides: TGCGCCAGCAGCCTCCACCCGGTAGCGGGGTCGAACACCGGGGAGCTGTTTTTT.

This clonotype was seen more than once but under ten times. The chain recombines TRBV2 with TRBJ2-1, with 9 nucleotides matching TRBD1. V was clipped by 8 bases and J by 12 bases; unmatched bases: 11. The CDR3 has 13 amino acids. Germline-derived CDR1 and CDR2 are SNHLY and FYNNEI. The DNA of the CDR3 is TGTGCCAGCGAACGGACAGGGGCTGGGGGGCAGTTCTTC. Protein sequence: CASERTGAGGQFF.